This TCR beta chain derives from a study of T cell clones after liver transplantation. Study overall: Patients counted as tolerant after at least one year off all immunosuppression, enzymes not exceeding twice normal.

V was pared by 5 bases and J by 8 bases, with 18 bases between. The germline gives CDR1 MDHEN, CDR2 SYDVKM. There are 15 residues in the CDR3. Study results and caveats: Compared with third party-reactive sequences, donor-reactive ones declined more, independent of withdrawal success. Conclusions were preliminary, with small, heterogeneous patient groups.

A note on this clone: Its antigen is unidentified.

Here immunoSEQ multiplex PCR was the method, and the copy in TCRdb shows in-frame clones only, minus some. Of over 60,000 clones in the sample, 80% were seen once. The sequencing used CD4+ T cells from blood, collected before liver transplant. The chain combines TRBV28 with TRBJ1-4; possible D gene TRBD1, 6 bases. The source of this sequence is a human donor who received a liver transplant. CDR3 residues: CASSPGGGTSEKLFF. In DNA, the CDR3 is TGTGCCAGCAGTCCCGGAGGGGGGACGTCGGAAAAACTGTTTTTT.